This TCR beta chain was sequenced in a study of human T cells and chemical hapten exposure. Turning to the study itself: Readings were taken at 6 days from patch tests that had applied 0.01% DPC to the upper back. The study's findings and limits: The number of TCRs above 1 in 1000 frequency did not change after DPC sensitization.

This clonotype was counted between two and nine times. Its antigen is unidentified. TCRdb re-derived calls from the RACE reads in MiXCR, one entry per CDR3 protein. Among 120,000 or so distinct CDR3 sequences listed, roughly an eighth were seen once. Regarding time point: patch test 1, 2 weeks after DPC sensitization. Documented treatment: therapeutic diphenylcyclopropenone sensitization with weekly scalp DPC. The ends were cut back, 0 bases at V and 0 bases at J, with 10 bases in the middle. The CDR3 runs to 16 residues. The germline V gene encodes CDR1 SGHTS and CDR2 YDEGEE. The source of this sequence is a young man with alopecia areata. Some clones in this sample may be carry-over from other donors' samples. The sample consisted of whole blood, taken in connection with sensitization to the hapten diphenylcyclopropenone (DPC). The gene calls are TRBV5-8 and TRBJ1-5; D unclear. The chain's CDR3 is CASSLVYIYSNQPQHF. In DNA form, the CDR3 reads TGTGCCAGCAGCTTGGTGTACATCTATAGCAATCAGCCCCAGCATTTT. The full variable domain, in which reference TRBV5-8 and TRBJ1-5 provide the parts outside the CDR3, is EAGVTQSPTHLIKTRGQQATLRCSPISGHTSVYWYQQALGLGLQFLLWYDEGEERNRGNFPPRFSGRQFPNYSSELNVNALELEDSALYLCASSLVYIYSNQPQHFGDGTRLSIL.